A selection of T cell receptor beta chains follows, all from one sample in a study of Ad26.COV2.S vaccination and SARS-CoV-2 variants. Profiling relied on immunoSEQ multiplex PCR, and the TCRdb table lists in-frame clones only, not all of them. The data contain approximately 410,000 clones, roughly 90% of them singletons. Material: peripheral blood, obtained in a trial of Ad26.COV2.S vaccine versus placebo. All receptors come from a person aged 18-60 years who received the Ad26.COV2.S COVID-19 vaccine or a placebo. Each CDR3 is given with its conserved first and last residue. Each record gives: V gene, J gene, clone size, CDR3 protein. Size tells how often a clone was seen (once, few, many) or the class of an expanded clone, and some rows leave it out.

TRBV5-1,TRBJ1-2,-,CASSLGPGELGYTF
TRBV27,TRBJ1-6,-,CASSLFLQTWDRVTSPLHF
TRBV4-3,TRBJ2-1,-,CASSQVSGPSRYNEQFF
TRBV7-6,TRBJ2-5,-,CASSLVRDRGFQETQYF
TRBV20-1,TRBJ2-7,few,CSASQVAAGAYEQYF
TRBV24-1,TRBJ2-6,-,CATSDFLRFSGANVLTF
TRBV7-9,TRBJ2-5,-,CASSLNHLSAETQYF
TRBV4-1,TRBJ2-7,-,CASSPLGGWYEQYF
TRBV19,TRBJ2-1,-,CASSIGTGNEQFF
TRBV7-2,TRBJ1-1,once,CASSLGQSHTEAFF
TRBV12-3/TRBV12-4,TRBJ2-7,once,CASSLAGDEQYF
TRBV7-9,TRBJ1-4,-,CASSAQGKNEKLFF
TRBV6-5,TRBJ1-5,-,CASSYSRVAQPQHF
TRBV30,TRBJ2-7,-,CAWSKMGGEQYF
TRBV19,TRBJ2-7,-,CASSIATGPPLGEQYF
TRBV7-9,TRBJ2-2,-,CASEEGTGELFF
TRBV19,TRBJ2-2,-,CASSPSGGYWDGELFF
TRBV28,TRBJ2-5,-,CASSLSPGQGQETQYF
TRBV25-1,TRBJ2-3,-,CASSDYRRGGSTDTQYF
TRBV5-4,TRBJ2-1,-,CASSSNQGYEQFF
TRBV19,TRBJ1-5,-,CASSIIGGALNQPQHF
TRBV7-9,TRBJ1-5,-,CASSLEGPRSQPQHF
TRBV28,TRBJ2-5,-,CASEQDPQETQYF
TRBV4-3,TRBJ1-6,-,CASSQDRRGTDSPLHF
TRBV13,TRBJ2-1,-,CASSLNLKANEQFF
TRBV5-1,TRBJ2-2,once,CACTTNTGELFF
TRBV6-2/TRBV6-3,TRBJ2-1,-,CASSLKGEQFF
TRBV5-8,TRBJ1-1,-,CASSLRTGPNTEAFF
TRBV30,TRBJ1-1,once,CAWRYLLRGTEAFF
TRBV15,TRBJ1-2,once,CATNEQGSLGYTF
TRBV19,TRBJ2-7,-,CASSHGAGHPYEQYF
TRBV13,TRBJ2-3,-,CASRDPDTDTQYF
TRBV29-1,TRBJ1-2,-,CSVDPDSSYGYTF
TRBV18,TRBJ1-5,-,CASSPSIAGLQPQHF
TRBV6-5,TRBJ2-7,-,CASSLGGLRNEQYF
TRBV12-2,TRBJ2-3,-,CASRRTSGETTDTQYF
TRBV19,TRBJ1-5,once,CASSRGQPTSTNQPQHF
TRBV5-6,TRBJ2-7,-,CASSLVVGAGEQYF
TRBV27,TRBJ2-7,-,CASSFLGEGSNYEQYF
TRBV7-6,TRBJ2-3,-,CASSLVLQRQGSTDTQYF
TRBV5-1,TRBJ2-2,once,CASSLGQGLTGELFF
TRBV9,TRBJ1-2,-,CASSVDWGEGGYTF
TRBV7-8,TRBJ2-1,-,CASSPSGGALGYNEQFF
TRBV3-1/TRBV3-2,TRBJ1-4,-,CASSPRDRGRTNEKLFF
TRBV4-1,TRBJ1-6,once,CASSLSTSPLHF
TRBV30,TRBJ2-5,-,CAWMAGAETQYF
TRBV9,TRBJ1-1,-,CASSPRGMNTEAFF
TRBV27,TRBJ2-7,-,CASSWSGGSSYEQYF
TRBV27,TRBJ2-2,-,CASSLSWHTGELFF
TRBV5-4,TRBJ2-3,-,CASSLLSLAGGASTDTQYF
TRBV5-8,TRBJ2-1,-,CASSLRSNEQFF
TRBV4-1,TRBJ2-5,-,CARSRGGPRETQYF
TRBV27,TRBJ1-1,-,CASSQGQGRRTEAFF
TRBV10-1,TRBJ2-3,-,CASSESVRTGGDTDTQYF
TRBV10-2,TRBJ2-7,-,CASSEGGGTYEQYF
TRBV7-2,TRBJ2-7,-,CASSLDYMKVSEQYF